This is a list of T cell receptor beta chains from one sample in a study of PD-L1 blockade in urothelial cancer. Sequencing was performed with immunoSEQ multiplex PCR; in TCRdb, only in-frame clones are kept and a portion is missing. The profile shows some 29,000 clones, 70% to 90% of them singletons. The sequenced sample was PBMCs, obtained around atezolizumab (anti-PD-L1) treatment. The origin of the receptors is a man aged 50-59 years with urothelial cancer. CDR3s include the opening cysteine and the closing phenylalanine or tryptophan. D genes are given only for firm matches. Not all rows give a size; the values are once, few, many and, for expanded clones, a class.

v_gene	abundance	d_gene	j_gene	CDR3aa	CDR3nt
TRBV28	NA	NA	TRBJ1-4	CASSPLDSTNEKLFF	TGTGCCAGCAGCCCCTTAGACAGTACTAATGAAAAACTGTTTTTT
TRBV27	NA	NA	TRBJ2-3	CASTRDSGTDTQYF	TGTGCCAGCACGCGGGACTCTGGGACAGATACGCAGTATTTT
TRBV6-4	medium-sized	TRBD2	TRBJ2-3	CASPGSVKRGVVDTQYF	TGTGCCAGCCCCGGTTCTGTAAAGCGGGGGGTTGTAGATACGCAGTATTTT
TRBV6-5	NA	TRBD2	TRBJ2-1	CASSPAGGPYNEQFF	TGTGCCAGCAGTCCAGCGGGGGGCCCCTACAATGAGCAGTTCTTC
TRBV5-1	NA	TRBD2	TRBJ2-7	CASTRTSGSYEQYF	TGCGCCAGCACCAGGACTAGCGGGAGCTACGAGCAGTACTTC
TRBV10-2	NA	TRBD2	TRBJ2-7	CASSRLAGNYEQYF	TGCGCCAGCAGCCGACTAGCGGGGAATTACGAGCAGTACTTC
TRBV6-6	NA	TRBD1	TRBJ2-7	CASRPPGQVYEQYF	TGTGCCAGCAGACCACCGGGACAGGTCTACGAGCAGTACTTC
TRBV11-2	NA	NA	TRBJ2-1	CASSLDKRRGPSSYNEQFF	TGTGCCAGCAGCTTAGATAAGCGGCGGGGACCCAGCTCCTACAATGAGCAGTTCTTC
TRBV11-2	NA	TRBD1	TRBJ1-6	CASRAPGQGSYNSPLHF	TGTGCCAGCAGAGCACCGGGACAGGGTTCCTATAATTCACCCCTCCACTTT
TRBV30	NA	TRBD1	TRBJ1-5	CAWSGDRNNQPQHF	TGTGCCTGGAGTGGGGACAGGAACAATCAGCCCCAGCATTTT
TRBV6-1	NA	TRBD1	TRBJ1-4	CASSWPGQGLF	TGTGCCAGCAGTTGGCCGGGACAGGGACTTTTT
TRBV9	NA	NA	TRBJ1-3	CASSAGLGRSGNTIYF	TGTGCCAGCAGCGCAGGACTCGGTCGATCTGGAAACACCATATATTTT
TRBV9	NA	TRBD2	TRBJ2-3	CASSELAGPPDTQYF	TGTGCCAGCAGCGAGTTAGCGGGCCCCCCAGATACGCAGTATTTT